This TCR beta chain stems from a study of regulatory T cells in long-lasting Graves disease. As for the study in general: Persistent Graves' disease required over 5 years of antithyroid drugs and positive TSH receptor antibodies.

Building of the TCR beta libraries involved iRepertoire HTBI primers and Arm-PCR of CDR3 regions. MiXCR, applied by TCRdb to the multiplex PCR reads, yields one record per CDR3 protein. The table has roughly 430,000 distinct CDR3 sequences, 21% seen once. The count of this clonotype is one. Time point denoted: persistent/refractory GD, antithyroid drugs over 5 years with positive TRAb. Making the TCR library involved RNA that had been extracted from PBMCs. Germline V gene lookup returns CDR1 MNHEY and CDR2 SVGEGT. V shed 6 bases and J shed 3 bases, with 15 bases lying between them. This CDR3 contains 15 residues.

The receptor was derived from a female donor with Graves disease. V gene TRBV6-2 or TRBV6-3 combines with J gene TRBJ1-5; TRBD1 might be the D (6 bases). The sequencing here drew on peripheral blood mononuclear cells (PBMCs), taken when the disease was refractory, from a patient treated with antithyroid drugs. CDR3 bases: TGTGCCAGCAGGGGGGGGGCAGGTGCCAATCAGCCCCAGCATTTT. Protein: CASRGGAGANQPQHF.